This TCR beta chain appears in the sequencing data of a study of blood T cell repertoires in COVID-19. Study context: Italy, Spain and the United States were the sources of the convalescent and acute COVID-19 samples. Nucleic acid was either cDNA or gDNA, and it came from T cells, B-cell-depleted T cells, or PBMCs.

The V gene's germline CDR1 is LNHDA and CDR2 SQIVND (reference sequence). This CDR3 is 15 amino acids long. V was trimmed by 8 bases and J by 4 bases, leaving 18 bases between them. Everyone who took part was 18 to 89 years old, and they came from fewer than 25 US areas. Profiling relied on immunoSEQ multiplex PCR, and the TCRdb table lists in-frame clones only, not all of them. The data contain 180,000 or so clones, around 86% of them singletons. This chain uses TRBV19 with TRBJ1-5; perhaps TRBD1 as D (6 bases). This TCR was sampled from a man aged 40-49 years with acute COVID-19. Sequenced: PBMCs or T cells enriched from blood (not recorded which). The CDR3 DNA sequence: TGTGCCAGTTCGGCGGGGGCCTTCCCTAATCAGCCCCAGCATTTT. Translated, it gives CASSAGAFPNQPQHF.